Sequencing of this TCR beta chain was carried out in a study of T-cell reconstitution after alpha-beta-depleted transplantation in children. This clonotype came up a few times. Construction of the TCRbeta library involved unique molecular identifiers. TCRdb used MiXCR to reprocess the PCR reads, holding one entry per CDR3 protein. The sample lists roughly 500,000 distinct CDR3 sequences, 30% to 35% occurring once. V was clipped by 0 bases and J by 6 bases, with 13 bases between them. CDR1 and CDR2 (germline): SGDLS, YYNGEE. The CDR3 contains 15 residues. Sequencing was performed on PBMCs from the stem cell graft donor, taken from the stem cell graft. The genes are TRBV9 and TRBJ2-1; weak D call: TRBD2 (6 bases). The clonotype was recovered from a human donor who donated a stem cell graft to a child with aplastic anemia. The CDR3 DNA reads as TGTGCCAGCAGCGTAGACGGGAGATCGAGCAATGAGCAGTTCTTC. Translated, it gives CASSVDGRSSNEQFF.